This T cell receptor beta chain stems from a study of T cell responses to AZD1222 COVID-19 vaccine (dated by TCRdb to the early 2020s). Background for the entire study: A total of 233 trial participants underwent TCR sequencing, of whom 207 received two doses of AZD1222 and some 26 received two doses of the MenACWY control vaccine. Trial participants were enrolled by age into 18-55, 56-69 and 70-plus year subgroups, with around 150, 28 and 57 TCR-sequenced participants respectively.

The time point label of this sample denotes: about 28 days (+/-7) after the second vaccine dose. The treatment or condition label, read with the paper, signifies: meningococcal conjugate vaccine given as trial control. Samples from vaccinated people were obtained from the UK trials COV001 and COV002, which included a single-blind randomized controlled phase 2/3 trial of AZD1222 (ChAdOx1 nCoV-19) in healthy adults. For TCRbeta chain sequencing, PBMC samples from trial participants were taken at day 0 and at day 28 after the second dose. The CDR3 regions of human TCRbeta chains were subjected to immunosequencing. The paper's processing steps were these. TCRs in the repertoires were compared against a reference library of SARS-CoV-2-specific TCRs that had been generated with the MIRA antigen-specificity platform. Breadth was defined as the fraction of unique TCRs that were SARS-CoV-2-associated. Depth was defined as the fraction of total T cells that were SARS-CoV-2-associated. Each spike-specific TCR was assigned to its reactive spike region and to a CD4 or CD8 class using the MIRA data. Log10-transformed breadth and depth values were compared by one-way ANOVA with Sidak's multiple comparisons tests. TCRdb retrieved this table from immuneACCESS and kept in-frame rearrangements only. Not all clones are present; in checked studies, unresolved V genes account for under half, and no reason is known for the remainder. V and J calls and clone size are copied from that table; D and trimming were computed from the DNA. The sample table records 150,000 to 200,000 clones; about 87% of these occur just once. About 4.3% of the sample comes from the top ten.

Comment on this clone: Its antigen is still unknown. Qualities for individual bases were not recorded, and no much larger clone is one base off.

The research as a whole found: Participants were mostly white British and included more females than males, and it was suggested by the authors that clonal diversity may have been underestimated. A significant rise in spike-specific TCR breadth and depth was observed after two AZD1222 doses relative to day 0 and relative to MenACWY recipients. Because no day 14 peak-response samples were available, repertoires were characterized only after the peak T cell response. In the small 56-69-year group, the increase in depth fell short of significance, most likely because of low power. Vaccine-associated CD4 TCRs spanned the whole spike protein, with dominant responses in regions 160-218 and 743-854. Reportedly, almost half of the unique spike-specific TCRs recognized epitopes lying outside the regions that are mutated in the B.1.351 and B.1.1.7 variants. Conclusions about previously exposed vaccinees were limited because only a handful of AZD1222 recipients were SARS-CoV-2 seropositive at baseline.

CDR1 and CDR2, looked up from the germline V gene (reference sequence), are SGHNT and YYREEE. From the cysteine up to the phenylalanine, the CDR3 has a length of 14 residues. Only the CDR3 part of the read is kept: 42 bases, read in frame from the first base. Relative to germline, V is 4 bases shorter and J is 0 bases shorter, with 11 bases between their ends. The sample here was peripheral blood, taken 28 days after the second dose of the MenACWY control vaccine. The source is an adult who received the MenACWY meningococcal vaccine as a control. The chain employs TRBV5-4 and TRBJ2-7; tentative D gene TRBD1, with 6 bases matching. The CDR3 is CASSLIGGSYEQYF. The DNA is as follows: TGTGCCAGCAGCCTCATAGGGGGCTCCTACGAGCAGTACTTC.